This TCR beta chain emerged from a study of T cell changes during pregnancy in multiple sclerosis. Method: immunoSEQ multiplex PCR; TCRdb's copy keeps in-frame clones and lacks some. The sample contains over 35,000 clones, 90% to 95% of which appear only once. Germline-derived CDR1 and CDR2 are SGHRS and YFSETQ. This CDR3 is built from 13 residues. Between the trimmed V and J ends, which lost 3 bases and 2 bases, there was a span of 9 bases. The rearrangement links TRBV5-1 to TRBJ2-7; D perhaps matches TRBD1 (6 bases). The TCR originated in a female donor in good health, enrolled as a control in a pregnancy study. This sample comprised CD4+ T cells from peripheral blood mononuclear cells, obtained in the second trimester of pregnancy. CDR3 DNA: TGCGCCAGCAGCTCCGACAGGCCCTACGAGCAGTACTTC. Encoded protein: CASSSDRPYEQYF.